The T cell receptor (beta chain) under discussion was sequenced for a study of OX40 agonist ivuxolimab in advanced cancers. Study information: Every 2 weeks, patients got intravenous ivuxolimab at one of six dose levels (0.01-10 mg/kg).

Profiling relied on immunoSEQ multiplex PCR, and the TCRdb table lists in-frame clones only, not all of them. This table holds more than 75,000 clones, around 90% found once. The study's findings and limits: People who partly responded at 0.1-3.0 mg/kg had some of the least clonal expansion seen.

On this clone itself: Its antigen is as yet unknown.

The CDR3 totals 14 residues. Trimming removed 4 bases from V and 8 bases from J, with 17 bases in between. Germline V CDR1 and CDR2: MNHEY, SVGAGI. The receptor was derived from an adult with an advanced solid tumor such as melanoma, head and neck, liver or kidney cancer. The sequencing used CD4+ or CD8+ T cells sorted from blood, collected in a trial of the OX40 agonist ivuxolimab. The genes are TRBV6-5 and TRBJ1-2, with D possibly TRBD1 on 5 matching bases. CDR3 nucleotides: TGTGCCAGCAGTTTAGGTATTCAGGGAGGCGGCTACACCTTC. Encoded protein: CASSLGIQGGGYTF.